This is a list of T cell receptor beta chains from one sample in a study of T-cell reconstitution after alpha-beta-depleted transplantation in children. A single record per CDR3 protein comes from TCRdb applying MiXCR to the PCR reads. This sample has almost 250,000 distinct CDR3 sequences; 25% occur once, and the top ten carry about 2.8%. This material consisted of PBMCs, taken before TCRalphabeta/CD19-depleted stem cell transplant. The receptor source for this set is a girl aged 2-10 years with Fanconi anemia, due to receive a stem cell transplant. Both conserved end residues are part of each CDR3. Each record gives: CDR3 protein, CDR3 DNA, clone size, J gene, V gene, D gene. A D gene is named only where the DNA matches it firmly. Clone size is stated in some rows and not others, as once, few, many or a class when expanded.

CDR3: CASSPLGLAGSYNEQFF
DNA: TGTGCCAGCTCCCCACTCGGACTAGCGGGGTCCTACAATGAGCAGTTCTTC
size: .
J: TRBJ2-1
V: TRBV18
D: TRBD2

CDR3: CASSQSVGTSGSHSSYEQYF
DNA: TGCGCCAGCAGTCAATCGGTAGGGACTAGCGGGAGCCATAGCTCCTACGAGCAGTACTTC
size: .
J: TRBJ2-7
V: TRBV23-1
D: TRBD2

CDR3: CSVLEAYEQYF
DNA: TGCAGCGTCCTCGAGGCCTACGAGCAGTACTTC
size: many
J: TRBJ2-7
V: TRBV29-1
D: .

CDR3: CASSLFGGFGDTQYF
DNA: TGTGCCAGCAGCTTATTCGGGGGCTTCGGGGATACGCAGTATTTT
size: .
J: TRBJ2-3
V: TRBV7-2
D: .

CDR3: CASSLTGTDIYEQYF
DNA: TGCGCCAGCAGCCTGACCGGGACTGATATCTACGAGCAGTACTTC
size: .
J: TRBJ2-7
V: TRBV5-1
D: .

CDR3: CAGGQRRSQETQYF
DNA: TGTGCCGGTGGACAGCGGAGATCCCAAGAGACCCAGTACTTC
size: many
J: TRBJ2-5
V: TRBV6-1
D: .

CDR3: CSVVTSGVYEQYF
DNA: TGCAGCGTTGTGACTAGCGGGGTCTACGAGCAGTACTTC
size: few
J: TRBJ2-7
V: TRBV29-1
D: TRBD2

CDR3: CSVVGPGETQYF
DNA: TGCAGCGTCGTGGGACCCGGGGAGACCCAGTACTTC
size: few
J: TRBJ2-5
V: TRBV29-1
D: .

CDR3: CSVNFAATYGYTF
DNA: TGCAGCGTTAATTTTGCAGCTACTTATGGCTACACCTTC
size: .
J: TRBJ1-2
V: TRBV29-1
D: .

CDR3: CASSWGLSSDTQYF
DNA: TGTGCCAGCAGCTGGGGATTGAGTTCCGATACGCAGTATTTT
size: .
J: TRBJ2-3
V: TRBV7-2
D: .

CDR3: CSVEEGGGEQYF
DNA: TGCAGCGTTGAAGAGGGAGGAGGCGAGCAGTACTTC
size: .
J: TRBJ2-7
V: TRBV29-1
D: .

CDR3: CASSNSGRSLSYNEQFF
DNA: TGTGCCAGCAGCAATAGCGGGAGGTCCCTCTCCTACAATGAGCAGTTCTTC
size: many
J: TRBJ2-1
V: TRBV21-1
D: .

CDR3: CSARDQTGGLYEQYF
DNA: TGCAGTGCTAGAGATCAGACAGGGGGCCTCTACGAGCAGTACTTC
size: few
J: TRBJ2-7
V: TRBV20-1
D: TRBD1

CDR3: CASNLPGGYNTGELFF
DNA: TGTGCCAGTAACCTCCCAGGGGGCTATAACACCGGGGAGCTGTTTTTT
size: few
J: TRBJ2-2
V: TRBV19
D: TRBD1

CDR3: CSVEDGGQPYNEQFF
DNA: TGCAGCGTTGAAGATGGGGGGCAGCCCTACAATGAGCAGTTCTTC
size: many
J: TRBJ2-1
V: TRBV29-1
D: .